These 3 T cell receptor beta chains came from one sample sequenced in a study of blood T cell repertoires in COVID-19. The data were produced by immunoSEQ multiplex PCR, yet TCRdb's version contains in-frame clones alone and is incomplete. Altogether some 290,000 clones are present, roughly 80% being singletons, with the ten largest covering about 4.9%. The sequenced sample was peripheral blood. All receptors come from a man in his 60s who had recovered from COVID-19.

This clone was detected only once. The V and J genes are TRBV7-9 and TRBJ2-7, with 7 nucleotides matching TRBD1. The CDR3 sequence is 15 residues long. V shed 3 bases and J 4 bases; nucleotides not matched to a gene: 9. Germline V gene data show CDR1 as SEHNR and CDR2 as FQNEAQ (reference sequence). CDR3 sequence: CASSFSGTARYEQYF. The CDR3 DNA reads as TGTGCCAGCAGCTTCTCTGGGACAGCTCGGTACGAGCAGTACTTC. The whole variable domain, filled in from reference TRBV7-9 and TRBJ2-7, reads DTGVSQNPRHKITKRGQNVTFRCDPISEHNRLYWYRQTLGQGPEFLTYFQNEAQLEKSRLLSDRFSAERPKGSFSTLEIQRTEQGDSAMYLCASSFSGTARYEQYFGPGTRLTVT.

V usage is TRBV28 and J usage is TRBJ1-4, with D tentatively TRBD1 (5 bases). Trimming took off 4 bases at V and 8 bases at J, with 11 bases between the two ends. The CDR3 loop spans 13 amino acids. The germline V gene has CDR1 MDHEN and CDR2 SYDVKM. CDR3 region: CASSSGVWEKLFF. In DNA, the CDR3 is TGTGCCAGCAGTTCGGGGGTATGGGAAAAACTGTTTTTT.

This clone appeared a few times. This chain uses TRBV2 with TRBJ2-7, with D unresolved. The germline CDR1 and CDR2 sequences are SNHLY and FYNNEI. V was cut by 6 bases and J by 7 bases, with 13 bases left in between. CDR3 size: 12 residues. Written as DNA, the CDR3 is TGTGCCAGCAGCGAGCACGCGGTTGAGCAGTACTTC. It translates to CASSEHAVEQYF.